Below are 30 T cell receptor beta chains sequenced from a single sample in a study of T cells in Graves' hyperthyroidism and ophthalmopathy. Researchers amplified the TCR beta CDR3 regions from RNA transcripts. In the first-round RT-PCR of the TCR CDR3, the HTBI primer set was used. TCRdb reanalysed the multiplex PCR reads using MiXCR and keeps one entry per CDR3 protein. The table shows hundreds of thousands of distinct CDR3 sequences, with roughly 14% occurring only once. Sequencing was carried out using blood. Source of these receptors: a woman aged 40 to 50 with Graves' ophthalmopathy.

Many counts were recorded for this clonotype. V usage is TRBV19 and J usage is TRBJ1-2, with a possible D match to TRBD1 (5 bases). CDR3 size: 15 residues. Trimming took off 4 bases at V and 6 bases at J, with 18 bases between the two ends. The germline gives CDR1 LNHDA, CDR2 SQIVND (reference sequence). The CDR3 nucleotides read TGTGCCAGTAGTACAGGGACGGCCAGATCTCATGGCTACACCTTC. Amino acids: CASSTGTARSHGYTF.

In its sample, this clonotype was seen many times. The rearrangement uses TRBV4-1 and TRBJ2-5; 7 bases fit TRBD2. CDR1 MGHRA and CDR2 YSYEKL come from the germline V gene. Losses at the gene ends were 3 bases for V and 9 bases for J; bases not matched to a gene: 7. This CDR3 has 13 amino acids. The DNA for the CDR3 is TGCGCCAGCAGCCAGACTAGCCCTGGGGCCCAGTACTTC. Protein: CASSQTSPGAQYF.

The chain uses TRBV27 and TRBJ2-7; D may be TRBD1 (6 bases). Trimming cost V 4 bases and J 1 base, with 11 bases left between them. This CDR3 region has 14 residues. Germline V lookup: CDR1 MNHEY, CDR2 SMNVEV (reference sequence). CDR3 sequence reads: CASSSLGGSYEQYF. In DNA, the CDR3 is TGTGCCAGCAGTTCCCTAGGGGGTTCCTACGAGCAGTACTTC.

Points on this clonotype: Just one base apart from a much larger clone, this may be a read error. Since no conserved phenylalanine or tryptophan closes the CDR3, a read error is the likely cause. The chain recombines TRBV30 with TRBJ2-5; TRBD2 matches at 7 bases. In germline, CDR1 is GTSNPN, CDR2 SVGIG (reference sequence). Trimming at V came to 0 bases and at J to 5 bases, leaving 9 bases not matched to a gene. The CDR3 totals 15 residues. CDR3 loop: CAWSVPGRAVETQYL. The CDR3 DNA follows: TGTGCCTGGAGTGTACCAGGGAGGGCCGTGGAGACCCAGTACCTC.

This clonotype was detected ten times or more. The chain has TRBV6-1 and TRBJ1-1, with D hard to call. The CDR3 runs 9 residues. The germline gives CDR1 MNHNS, CDR2 SASEGT. V lost 7 bases, J lost 8 bases, and 5 bases lay in between. The CDR3 spells CASTPEAFF. In DNA, the CDR3 is TGTGCCAGCACTCCGGAAGCTTTCTTT.

There are many counts of this clonotype. The V gene is TRBV29-1, the J gene TRBJ2-7; 8 bases agree with TRBD2. This CDR3 is built from 15 residues. Per germline, CDR1 SQVTM and CDR2 ANQGSEA. With V trimmed by 7 bases and J by 2 bases, 13 bases remained unmatched. CDR3 bases: TGCAGCGCCGGTCGAGGCAGCGGGAGTCCCTACGAGCAGTACTTC. Its protein is CSAGRGSGSPYEQYF.

This clonotype was picked up many times. The V and J genes are TRBV2 and TRBJ1-1; a possible D gene is TRBD1 (6 bases). This CDR3 is 13 amino acids long. V shed 6 bases and J shed 5 bases, with 13 bases lying between them. Germline loops: CDR1 SNHLY, CDR2 FYNNEI. CDR3 loop: CASRVQGGTEAFF. In DNA form, the CDR3 reads TGTGCCAGCAGGGTACAGGGAGGTACTGAAGCTTTCTTT. Based on the CDR3 plus reference TRBV2 and TRBJ1-1, the full variable domain is EPEVTQTPSHQVTQMGQEVILRCVPISNHLYFYWYRQILGQKVEFLVSFYNNEISEKSEIFDDQFSVERPDGSNFTLKIRSTKLEDSAMYFCASRVQGGTEAFFGQGTRLTVV.

This clonotype was observed at least ten times. The chain couples TRBV15 to TRBJ2-5, with a tentative D call TRBD1 (6 bases). Germline CDR1 and CDR2: LNHNV and YYDKDF (reference sequence). The CDR3 runs to 14 residues. V lost 4 bases and J 6 bases, leaving 15 bases between the germline ends. The CDR3 region is CATSIYSGVQTQYF. The CDR3 DNA sequence: TGTGCCACCAGCATTTACTCAGGGGTGCAGACCCAGTACTTC.

This clonotype was found many times. This chain uses TRBV10-3 with TRBJ1-5; tentative D call: TRBD1 (6 bases). The CDR3 has 15 residues. Germline-derived CDR1 and CDR2 are ENHRY and SYGVKD. V dropped 2 bases and J dropped 3 bases, with 11 bases sitting between them. The CDR3 is CAISEQTGINQPQHF. The CDR3 DNA is TGTGCCATCAGTGAGCAGACAGGTATCAATCAGCCCCAGCATTTT.

The chain is built from TRBV19 and TRBJ2-4; 10 bases map to TRBD1. From germline, CDR1 is LNHDA and CDR2 SQIVND (reference sequence). Unmatched junction bases numbered 10, after V lost 5 bases and J lost 0 bases. This CDR3 has 18 amino acids. The CDR3 sequence: CASSPAGTGDLAKNIQYF. In DNA form, the CDR3 reads TGTGCCAGTAGTCCGGCCGGGACAGGGGATTTAGCCAAAAACATTCAGTACTTC.

The table lists this clonotype with many counts. J is TRBJ1-1 and V is TRBV6-1, with D possibly TRBD1 on 5 matching bases. In germline, CDR1 is MNHNS, CDR2 SASEGT. The CDR3 runs 13 residues. With 7 bases removed from V and 8 bases from J, the gap between germline ends came to 17 bases. CDR3 bases: TGTGCCAGCAAGGAACGTTCCGAGGGGGAAGCTTTCTTT. Protein: CASKERSEGEAFF.

The chain employs TRBV7-3 and TRBJ2-2, with D perhaps matching TRBD1 (6 bases). Trimming shortened V by 1 base and J by 4 bases, and 10 bases separated the two germline ends. Germline assignment: CDR1 SGHTA and CDR2 FQGTGA. CDR3 length equals 15 residues. This chain's CDR3 is CASSLKQGTTGELFF. In DNA, the CDR3 is TGTGCCAGCAGCTTAAAACAGGGTACCACCGGGGAGCTGTTTTTT.

This clonotype was seen a handful of times. The rearrangement uses TRBV10-3 and TRBJ2-5; 9 bases fit TRBD2. Germline trimming cut 2 bases from V and 2 bases from J; bases unmatched to any gene: 3. Per germline, CDR1 ENHRY and CDR2 SYGVKD. The length of the CDR3 is 15 residues. The CDR3 protein is CAISERAGGQETQYF. The CDR3 bases are TGTGCCATCAGTGAGCGAGCGGGGGGACAAGAGACCCAGTACTTC.

The chain has TRBV20-1 and TRBJ2-7, with no clear D. The CDR3 is 11 amino acids. Trimming took 3 bases from V and 7 from J, leaving 10 bases between them. The V gene's germline CDR1 is DFQATT and CDR2 SNEGSKA (reference sequence). Written as DNA, the CDR3 is TGCAGTGCTAGTGCTTCTCGGGAGCAGTACTTC. Translating gives CSASASREQYF.

This chain joins TRBV6-5 and TRBJ2-3, with a weak D call TRBD1 (5 bases). Trimming pared 2 bases from V and 2 bases from J, leaving 11 bases between. The CDR3 is made up of 15 amino acids. The V gene's germline CDR1 is MNHEY and CDR2 SVGAGI. CDR3 nucleotides: TGTGCCAGCAGTTACAAGGGGATCCCCACAGATACGCAGTATTTT. This gives the protein CASSYKGIPTDTQYF.

This clonotype came up a few times. The junction differs from germline at one of its ends, possibly a read error. The V and J genes are TRBV6-5 and TRBJ1-3, with TRBD1 identical over 9 bases. This CDR3 is built from 16 residues. Looked up from germline, CDR1 is MNHEY and CDR2 is SVGAGI. The CDR3 DNA is TGTGCCAGCAGTTACGTCGGGACAGGGTTTGGAAACACCATATGTTTT. Encoded protein: CASSYVGTGFGNTICF.

The chain links TRBV30 to TRBJ2-7; no firm D call. The CDR3 is made up of 13 amino acids. CDR1 GTSNPN and CDR2 SVGIG come from the germline V gene (reference sequence). V dropped 8 bases and J dropped 0 bases, with 14 bases sitting between them. As DNA, the CDR3 is TGTGCCACAACAAACCCCACCTCCTACGAGCAGTACTTC. Protein: CATTNPTSYEQYF.

This clonotype was counted at least ten times. The chain joins TRBV4-1 to TRBJ2-5; D may be TRBD1 (6 bases). The CDR3 is made up of 18 amino acids. Germline-derived CDR1 and CDR2 are MGHRA and YSYEKL. V lost 0 bases and J lost 1, with 18 bases in between. The DNA for the CDR3 is TGCGCCAGCAGCCAAGATGGGGGCCGTCGAGCGCCCCAAGAGACCCAGTACTTC. It specifies CASSQDGGRRAPQETQYF.

Ten or more counts support this clonotype. The chain links TRBV30 to TRBJ1-5; no reliable D call. CDR1 is GTSNPN and CDR2 is SVGIG in the germline V gene (reference sequence). V lost 3 bases to trimming and J lost 6 bases, with 18 bases between them. The CDR3 runs to 15 residues. The CDR3 nucleotides read TGTGCCTGGAGCGCTGGGTTGTCGTTTGGTCAGCCCCAGCATTTT. Amino acid sequence: CAWSAGLSFGQPQHF.

The chain carries TRBV5-1 and TRBJ1-1; a possible D gene is TRBD1 (6 bases). This CDR3 has 15 residues. The V gene lost 5 bases and the J gene lost 0 bases, with 14 bases spanning the gap. Germline assignment: CDR1 SGHRS and CDR2 YFSETQ. The CDR3 here is CASREGQYLNTEAFF. CDR3 in DNA: TGCGCCAGCAGGGAAGGACAGTACCTGAACACTGAAGCTTTCTTT.

There are a few counts of this clonotype. This chain links TRBV7-2 with TRBJ1-2; 10 bases line up with TRBD1. The ends lost 5 bases at V and 7 bases at J; junction bases unmatched: 7. Germline CDR1 and CDR2: SGHTA and FQGNSA. The CDR3 covers 14 residues. Written as DNA, the CDR3 is TGTGCCAGCAGCCGTGACAGGGGGCTCTTTGGCTACACCTTC. Translating it yields CASSRDRGLFGYTF.

This clonotype was picked up many times. This chain connects TRBV20-1 to TRBJ1-1; no clear D gene. V was cut by 0 bases and J by 10 bases, with 15 bases left in between. This CDR3 has 13 residues. Per the germline V gene, CDR1 is DFQATT and CDR2 is SNEGSKA (reference sequence). CDR3 residues: CSARDFRAMRAFF. The CDR3 DNA reads TGCAGTGCTAGAGATTTTAGGGCTATGAGAGCTTTCTTT.

The rearrangement links TRBV2 to TRBJ2-7, with D maybe TRBD2 (5 bases). Per germline, CDR1 SNHLY and CDR2 FYNNEI. V shed 4 bases and J shed 6 bases, with 16 bases lying between them. The CDR3 totals 14 residues. CDR3 nucleotides: TGTGCCAGCAGTGTAGAGGGCCAAGCAGCCGAGCAGTACTTC. Protein product: CASSVEGQAAEQYF. The full variable domain, its missing parts supplied by reference TRBV2 and TRBJ2-7, is EPEVTQTPSHQVTQMGQEVILRCVPISNHLYFYWYRQILGQKVEFLVSFYNNEISEKSEIFDDQFSVERPDGSNFTLKIRSTKLEDSAMYFCASSVEGQAAEQYFGPGTRLTVT.

The rearrangement links TRBV10-3 to TRBJ1-5, with a tentative D call TRBD1 (5 bases). V was trimmed by 10 bases and J by 4 bases, leaving 20 bases between them. CDR1 is ENHRY, CDR2 SYGVKD, per germline. This CDR3 contains 15 residues. The CDR3: CANAPLGALNQPQHF. CDR3 nucleotide sequence: TGTGCCAACGCTCCCCTCGGGGCCCTAAATCAGCCCCAGCATTTT.

This clonotype has more than one count but fewer than ten. A much larger clonotype is one base distant, so this may be a read error. V and J are TRBV4-2 and TRBJ2-5, with D possibly being TRBD1 or TRBD2 (6 bases each). Looked up from germline, CDR1 is LGHNA and CDR2 is YNFKEQ. The CDR3 is made up of 18 amino acids. With 4 bases removed from V and 4 bases from J, the gap between germline ends came to 25 bases. The CDR3 spells CASSRGAAGQVLGETQYF. As DNA, the CDR3 is TGTGCCAGCAGCCGGGGGGCAGCAGGGCAGGTGCTCGGAGAGACCCAGTACTTC.

V gene TRBV6-2 or TRBV6-3 combines with J gene TRBJ2-7; a weak D match, TRBD2 (6 bases). The germline V and J ends were trimmed by 7 bases and 6 bases, with 19 bases remaining between them. Germline values: CDR1 MNHEY, CDR2 SVGEGT. The CDR3 is made up of 14 amino acids. The CDR3 loop is CASTRRLEGGEQYF. CDR3 sequence (DNA): TGTGCCAGCACTCGTCGACTAGAAGGTGGCGAGCAGTACTTC.

At least ten counts were recorded for this clonotype. V gene TRBV5-1 combines with J gene TRBJ2-7; a possible D gene is TRBD1 (5 bases). Germline V lookup: CDR1 SGHRS, CDR2 YFSETQ. V was trimmed by 1 base and J by 7 bases, leaving 12 bases between them. The CDR3 is 13 amino acids. CDR3: CASSLLQPGEQYF. DNA of the CDR3: TGCGCCAGCAGCTTGTTGCAGCCAGGGGAGCAGTACTTC.

This clonotype was seen many times. The rearrangement uses TRBV20-1 and TRBJ2-5, with D hard to call. Germline CDR1 is DFQATT and CDR2 is SNEGSKA (reference sequence). This CDR3 region has 12 residues. V dropped 6 bases and J dropped 4 bases, with 12 bases sitting between them. The CDR3 DNA sequence: TGCAGTGCCACCCAACCGGGAGAGACCCAGTACTTC. Translation gives CSATQPGETQYF.

The chain is built from TRBV5-1 and TRBJ2-2; no firm D call. Germline V lookup: CDR1 SGHRS, CDR2 YFSETQ. This CDR3 spans 14 amino acids. V lost 3 bases and J 4 bases, leaving 10 bases between the germline ends. CDR3 loop: CASSWNFGTGELFF. CDR3 nucleotides: TGCGCCAGCAGCTGGAATTTCGGCACCGGGGAGCTGTTTTTT.

This clonotype appeared many times. CDR3 amino acids: CATSDPGQGDSGNTIYF. The CDR3 bases are TGTGCCACCAGTGATCCAGGACAGGGGGACTCTGGAAACACCATATATTTT. The J gene is TRBJ1-3, the V gene TRBV24-1, with TRBD1 matching over 10 bases. From germline, CDR1 is KGHDR and CDR2 SFDVKD. The junction had 4 bases not matched to a gene; V was cut back by 3 bases and J by 0 bases. The CDR3 consists of 17 residues.